Shown below are 20 T cell receptor beta chains from a single sample sequenced in a study of radiotherapy plus CTLA-4 blockade in lung cancer. Assay used: immunoSEQ multiplex PCR; TCRdb lists only in-frame clones, some missing. Found here are some 110,000 clones, approximately 80% of them singletons; the top ten hold about 3.3%. Sequencing used peripheral blood, obtained from a patient treated with radiotherapy plus ipilimumab. The source of these receptors is a human donor with non-small cell lung cancer that progressed on radiotherapy plus ipilimumab. Some clones in this sample may be carry-over from other donors' samples.

The CDR3: CASSQETFGTPLHF. In nucleotides, the CDR3 is TGCGCCAGCAGCCAGGAGACGTTTGGGACGCCCCTCCACTTT. V and J are TRBV4-3 and TRBJ1-6; D may be TRBD1 (5 bases). The CDR3 extends over 14 amino acids. Germline-derived CDR1 and CDR2 are LGHNA and YSLEER. The ends were cut back, 3 bases at V and 13 bases at J, with 16 bases in the middle.

The chain couples TRBV7-2 to TRBJ1-3; maybe TRBD1 (5 bases). This CDR3 has 17 residues. Looked up from germline, CDR1 is SGHTA and CDR2 is FQGNSA. Trimming took off 2 bases at V and 2 bases at J, with 16 bases between the two ends. In DNA form, the CDR3 reads TGTGCCAGCAGCTTAAAGGGAGGGGTAGCCACTGGAAACACCATATATTTT. It encodes CASSLKGGVATGNTIYF. Drawing the rest from reference TRBV7-2 and TRBJ1-3, the complete variable domain is GAGVSQSPSNKVTEKGKDVELRCDPISGHTALYWYRQSLGQGLEFLIYFQGNSAPDKSGLPSDRFSAERTGGSVSTLTIQRTQQEDSAVYLCASSLKGGVATGNTIYFGEGSWLTVV.

This clone was recorded a few times. This chain uses TRBV7-3 with TRBJ2-7, with D unclear. CDR1 is SGHTA and CDR2 is FQGTGA in the germline V gene. CDR3 length: 13 amino acids. The V end lost 2 bases, the J end lost 5 bases, and 10 bases lay between the germline ends. The CDR3 DNA reads TGTGCCAGCAGCTTATCCGGGCTAGACGAGCAGTACTTC. It yields the protein CASSLSGLDEQYF. Full variable domain (remainder filled in from reference TRBV7-3 and TRBJ2-7): GAGVSQTPSNKVTEKGKYVELRCDPISGHTALYWYRQSLGQGPEFLIYFQGTGAADDSGLPNDRFFAVRPEGSVSTLKIQRTERGDSAVYLCASSLSGLDEQYFGPGTRLTVT.

The gene calls are TRBV7-6 and TRBJ1-5, with D perhaps matching TRBD1 (5 bases). Germline assignment: CDR1 SGHVS and CDR2 FNYEAQ. V dropped 2 bases and J dropped 7 bases, with 18 bases sitting between them. The CDR3 length is 16 residues. This CDR3 reads CASSLYEVPRGQPQHF. The CDR3 nucleotides are TGTGCCAGCAGCTTATATGAGGTCCCCCGGGGGCAGCCCCAGCATTTT.

The V call is TRBV5-1, the J call TRBJ1-4; D gene unclear. The CDR3 consists of 14 residues. V was pared by 0 bases and J by 5 bases, with 8 bases between. Per the germline V gene, CDR1 is SGHRS and CDR2 is YFSETQ. CDR3 in amino acids: CASSLVPSNEKLFF. CDR3 nucleotide sequence: TGCGCCAGCAGCTTGGTACCGAGCAATGAAAAACTGTTTTTT.

The V and J genes are TRBV5-4 and TRBJ2-1, with a weak D call TRBD2 (5 bases). Germline V gene sequence: CDR1 SGHNT, CDR2 YYREEE (reference sequence). The length of the CDR3 is 15 residues. With 0 bases removed from V and 5 bases from J, the gap between germline ends came to 12 bases. The CDR3 spells CASSLGLQRNNEQFF. CDR3 DNA sequence: TGTGCCAGCAGCTTGGGACTACAGAGAAACAATGAGCAGTTCTTC.

The CDR3 loop is CASSRPELQFF. The CDR3 nucleotides read TGTGCCAGCAGCCGTCCCGAACTGCAGTTCTTC. V usage is TRBV6-5 and J usage is TRBJ2-1; D is uncertain. The CDR3 has 11 amino acids. Germline V gene lookup returns CDR1 MNHEY and CDR2 SVGAGI. Deletions cut 6 bases from V and 12 bases from J, with 12 bases between.

The chain couples TRBV4-3 to TRBJ1-4; D possibly corresponds to TRBD1 (5 bases). This CDR3 comprises 17 residues. Germline V lookup: CDR1 LGHNA, CDR2 YSLEER. V was cut by 1 base and J by 2 bases, with 14 bases left in between. The CDR3 region is CASSQAPNRFTNEKLFF. In DNA form, the CDR3 reads TGCGCCAGCAGCCAAGCGCCTAACAGGTTCACTAATGAAAAACTGTTTTTT.

This chain joins TRBV7-6 and TRBJ2-1; D may correspond to TRBD1 or TRBD2 (5 bases each). The length of the CDR3 is 13 residues. Germline loops: CDR1 SGHVS, CDR2 FNYEAQ. V lost 0 bases and J lost 5, with 5 bases in between. The CDR3 coding sequence is TGTGCCAGCAGCTTAGCGGGGGACAATGAGCAGTTCTTC. Protein product: CASSLAGDNEQFF.

The rearrangement uses TRBV11-2 and TRBJ2-2; a possible D gene is TRBD2 (6 bases). V was shortened by 3 bases and J by 5 bases, with 10 bases between the two germline ends. From germline, CDR1 is SGHAT and CDR2 FQNNGV. This CDR3 has 14 residues. CDR3 protein: CASSLGGGTGELFF. The DNA for the CDR3 is TGTGCCAGCAGCTTGGGGGGTGGGACCGGGGAGCTGTTTTTT.

This clone was observed a handful of times. This rearrangement joins TRBV19 to TRBJ1-2; D might be TRBD1 (5 bases). Trimming cost V 1 base and J 4 bases, with 13 bases left between them. The germline V gene encodes CDR1 LNHDA and CDR2 SQIVND (reference sequence). The CDR3 covers 15 residues. The CDR3 DNA reads as TGTGCCAGTAGTATAGCCCGGACATTCACCTATGGCTACACCTTC. Protein product: CASSIARTFTYGYTF.

This clone was observed a few times. The gene calls are TRBV6-1 and TRBJ2-5; the D is unclear. The germline V and J ends were trimmed by 4 bases and 6 bases, with 12 bases remaining between them. This CDR3 contains 13 residues. Germline V lookup: CDR1 MNHNS, CDR2 SASEGT. CDR3: CASSGPGLKTQYF. CDR3 coding DNA: TGTGCCAGCAGTGGCCCGGGTTTGAAGACCCAGTACTTC.

V usage is TRBV29-1 and J usage is TRBJ2-1; weak D call: TRBD1 (5 bases). This CDR3 has 12 amino acids. CDR1 and CDR2 from the germline V gene are SQVTM and ANQGSEA. V lost 4 bases and J 5 bases, leaving 9 bases between the germline ends. The CDR3 spells CSVGGYNNEQFF. CDR3 nucleotides: TGCAGCGTTGGGGGCTATAACAATGAGCAGTTCTTC.

The chain recombines TRBV6-5 with TRBJ2-2; D uncertain. This CDR3 has 12 amino acids. The germline V gene has CDR1 MNHEY and CDR2 SVGAGI. V was shortened by 2 bases and J by 2 bases, with 0 bases between the two germline ends. CDR3 nucleotide sequence: TGTGCCAGCAGTTACAACACCGGGGAGCTGTTTTTT. Protein product: CASSYNTGELFF.

V gene TRBV9 combines with J gene TRBJ2-3; D may be TRBD2 (6 bases). Germline values: CDR1 SGDLS, CDR2 YYNGEE. The V gene lost 0 bases and the J gene lost 2 bases, with 19 bases spanning the gap. The CDR3 contains 18 residues. CDR3 loop: CASSVATRGRPSTDTQYF. CDR3 sequence (DNA): TGTGCCAGCAGCGTAGCTACGCGGGGACGCCCTTCCACAGATACGCAGTATTTT. The full variable domain, with the rest looked up from reference TRBV9 and TRBJ2-3, is DSGVTQTPKHLITATGQRVTLRCSPRSGDLSVYWYQQSLDQGLQFLIQYYNGEERAKGNILERFSAQQFPDLHSELNLSSLELGDSALYFCASSVATRGRPSTDTQYFGPGTRLTVL.

The chain carries TRBV4-2 and TRBJ2-1, with D possibly TRBD2 on 6 matching bases. The CDR3 extends over 15 amino acids. Trimming removed 4 bases at V and 5 bases at J, with 15 bases between. Germline V gene lookup returns CDR1 LGHNA and CDR2 YNFKEQ. Here the CDR3 DNA reads TGTGCCAGCAGCCCGCTGACTAGTTCAGACAATGAGCAGTTCTTC. It yields the protein CASSPLTSSDNEQFF.

V is TRBV7-2 and J is TRBJ1-2; D uncertain. Germline V gene data show CDR1 as SGHTA and CDR2 as FQGNSA. The CDR3 runs to 13 residues. Trimming shortened V by 5 bases and J by 4 bases, and 11 bases separated the two germline ends. CDR3: CASSHGPIYGYTF. CDR3 DNA sequence: TGTGCCAGCAGCCACGGACCGATCTATGGCTACACCTTC.

The chain carries TRBV9 and TRBJ1-3; TRBD1 matches 7 bases. Germline CDR1 is SGDLS and CDR2 is YYNGEE. J lost 2 bases, V lost 5 bases, and 4 bases had no gene match. The CDR3 has 14 amino acids. The CDR3 nucleotides read TGTGCCAGCAGTGAAACAGGGGCTGGAAACACCATATATTTT. It encodes CASSETGAGNTIYF.

The CDR3 here is CASSYSGGLEDTEAFF. CDR3 coding DNA: TGTGCCAGCAGTTATTCGGGCGGACTCGAAGACACTGAAGCTTTCTTT. J is TRBJ1-1 and V is TRBV6-6; no clear D gene. Germline CDR1 and CDR2: MNHNY and SVGAGI (reference sequence). V lost 3 bases and J lost 3, with 17 bases in between. CDR3 length: 16 residues.

This clone occurred a few times. The V gene is TRBV6-5, the J gene TRBJ2-2; tentatively, D is TRBD1 (5 bases). The germline V gene has CDR1 MNHEY and CDR2 SVGAGI. V lost 9 bases and J lost 2, with 16 bases in between. The CDR3 is made up of 15 amino acids. This CDR3 is CASSDSTLNTGELFF. CDR3 DNA: TGTGCCAGTTCCGACAGCACACTCAACACCGGGGAGCTGTTTTTT.